This T cell receptor (beta chain) originates from a study of cytomegalovirus exposure and HLA in healthy donors. The CDR3 sequence is 15 residues long. J gave up 3 bases and V 6 bases, and 10 bases lay outside the gene matches. Germline V gives CDR1 SGHTA, CDR2 FQGNSA. Primers included in the PCR were 60 Vbeta and 13 Jbeta primers. Clones were sequenced by immunoSEQ multiplex PCR, and TCRdb holds only the in-frame ones, with some missing. The repertoire holds 150,000 to 200,000 clones, roughly four fifths seen once, with 1.5% to 2% in the top ten. This clone was recorded once. This chain joins TRBV7-2 and TRBJ2-7; 8 nucleotides agree with TRBD2. Sequencing was done on a sample of PBMCs. The TCR was taken from a man aged 50-59 years in good health and CMV-seronegative. The CDR3 is CASSLAGGYYYEQYF. The CDR3 nucleotides read TGTGCCAGCAGTCTCGCGGGAGGCTATTACTACGAGCAGTACTTC.